The 14 T cell receptor beta chains below all came from one sample that was sequenced in a study of OX40 agonist ivuxolimab in advanced cancers. Libraries were prepared by immunoSEQ multiplex PCR; TCRdb keeps only in-frame clonotypes and omits some of them. Found here are roughly 75,000 clones, 85% to 90% of them singletons; the top ten hold around 6%. The input for sequencing was CD4+ or CD8+ T cells sorted from blood, taken in a trial of the OX40 agonist ivuxolimab. These receptors were obtained from an adult with an advanced solid tumor such as melanoma, head and neck, liver or kidney cancer.

Written as DNA, the CDR3 is TGTGCCATCAGTGAGACTTATATGAACACTGAAGCTTTCTTT. Translated, it gives CAISETYMNTEAFF. The J gene is TRBJ1-1, the V gene TRBV10-3; D is ambiguous. CDR1 is ENHRY, CDR2 SYGVKD, per germline. The length of the CDR3 is 14 residues. V was trimmed by 2 bases and J by 0 bases, leaving 7 bases between them.

This chain uses TRBV27 with TRBJ2-7; 12 bases map to TRBD2. The length of the CDR3 is 17 residues. The V gene end was trimmed by 6 bases and the J gene end by 4 bases; junction bases not matched to a gene: 13. Germline CDR1 MNHEY, CDR2 SMNVEV (reference sequence). For the CDR3, the DNA is TGTGCCAGCAGGGCCCCTGGACTAGCGGGGTCTAATTACGAGCAGTACTTC. Protein: CASRAPGLAGSNYEQYF.

V gene TRBV28 combines with J gene TRBJ2-1; no definite D call. This CDR3 is 15 amino acids long. Trimming cost V 8 bases and J 2 bases, with 16 bases left between them. Germline V gene lookup returns CDR1 MDHEN and CDR2 SYDVKM. In nucleotides, the CDR3 is TGTGCCAGCTCTGTTTCTGAGGTCACCTACAATGAGCAGTTCTTC. It is translated as CASSVSEVTYNEQFF.

The V gene is TRBV6-1, the J gene TRBJ1-5; 8 positions agree with TRBD1. The V segment lost 4 bases and the J segment 5 bases; nucleotides outside the gene matches: 10. This CDR3 is built from 16 residues. Germline V gene lookup returns CDR1 MNHNS and CDR2 SASEGT. The CDR3 spells CASSGTGYGVYQPQHF. CDR3 DNA sequence: TGTGCCAGCAGTGGGACAGGGTATGGCGTCTATCAGCCCCAGCATTTT.

The V and J genes are TRBV20-1 and TRBJ2-1, with 8 bases that match TRBD2. The CDR3 consists of 11 residues. Per germline, CDR1 DFQATT and CDR2 SNEGSKA (reference sequence). V gave up 0 bases and J gave up 15 bases; unmatched junction bases: 4. CDR3 residues: CSARDPSGLFF. CDR3 nucleotides: TGCAGTGCTAGAGATCCTAGCGGGTTGTTCTTC.

Here the CDR3 DNA reads TGTGCCAGCAGTTCAACCGGACGGAAAAATGAAAAACTGTTTTTT. It is translated as CASSSTGRKNEKLFF. V gene TRBV27 combines with J gene TRBJ1-4, with D unclear. This CDR3 has 15 residues. V was trimmed by 4 bases and J by 5 bases, leaving 14 bases between them. CDR1 and CDR2 from the germline V gene are MNHEY and SMNVEV (reference sequence).

This chain links TRBV4-1 with TRBJ2-3; TRBD1 is a possible D gene (6 bases). In germline, CDR1 is MGHRA, CDR2 YSYEKL. The CDR3 runs 15 residues. V was cut by 7 bases and J by 5 bases, with 19 bases left in between. The CDR3 region is CASTSRTGWGDTQYF. CDR3 coding DNA: TGCGCCAGCACCTCAAGAACAGGGTGGGGAGATACGCAGTATTTT.

The J gene is TRBJ2-1, the V gene TRBV29-1; no definite D call. V lost 4 bases and J 1 base, leaving 11 bases between the germline ends. The CDR3 extends over 14 amino acids. Germline V CDR1 and CDR2: SQVTM, ANQGSEA. CDR3 protein: CSVVVEWSYNEQFF. The CDR3 DNA is TGCAGCGTTGTTGTAGAGTGGTCCTACAATGAGCAGTTCTTC.

The rearrangement links TRBV7-9 to TRBJ2-1; no clear D gene. This CDR3 is 14 amino acids long. Deletions cut 4 bases from V and 8 bases from J, with 15 bases between. Germline V gives CDR1 SEHNR, CDR2 FQNEAQ (reference sequence). The CDR3 region has the DNA TGTGCCAGCAGCTCGGAGTCCGTTAGGGATGAGCAGTTCTTC. Translated, it gives CASSSESVRDEQFF.

The rearrangement uses TRBV10-3 and TRBJ2-7, with D unclear. CDR1 and CDR2 from the germline V gene are ENHRY and SYGVKD. With 10 bases removed from V and 1 base from J, the gap between germline ends came to 14 bases. This CDR3 contains 13 residues. The CDR3 here is CASSSSGSYEQYF. In DNA, the CDR3 is TGTGCCAGCAGCTCGTCGGGTTCCTACGAGCAGTACTTC.

The gene calls are TRBV9 and TRBJ2-1; a possible D gene is TRBD2 (5 bases). The CDR3 runs to 18 residues. Looked up from germline, CDR1 is SGDLS and CDR2 is YYNGEE. The ends were cut back, 3 bases at V and 5 bases at J, with 24 bases in the middle. The CDR3 nucleotides read TGTGCCAGCAGCGGGACGTATAGCGTCCCGCCCGACCACAATGAGCAGTTCTTC. This sequence encodes CASSGTYSVPPDHNEQFF.

The rearrangement joins TRBV6-5 to TRBJ1-1; tentatively, D is TRBD1 (5 bases). Germline V CDR1 and CDR2: MNHEY, SVGAGI. V dropped 3 bases and J dropped 4 bases, with 12 bases sitting between them. The CDR3 has 14 amino acids. CDR3 in DNA: TGTGCCAGCAGTTATGGGCAGGGTTCCACTGAAGCTTTCTTT. Translating gives CASSYGQGSTEAFF.

The chain couples TRBV5-1 to TRBJ2-1; no firm D call. Trimming stripped 2 bases from V and 4 bases from J, with 16 bases between. The CDR3 spans 16 residues. Germline V CDR1 and CDR2: SGHRS, YFSETQ. The CDR3 DNA reads as TGCGCCAGCAGCTTCGGACGTGGTCCCGATTACAATGAGCAGTTCTTC. This gives the protein CASSFGRGPDYNEQFF.

The CDR3 DNA follows: TGTGCCTGGAGTGGTGGTCGGGGGGTAGATACGCAGTATTTT. Translated: CAWSGGRGVDTQYF. The chain links TRBV30 to TRBJ2-3, with TRBD2 identical over 7 bases. The germline V gene encodes CDR1 GTSNPN and CDR2 SVGIG (reference sequence). This CDR3 region has 14 residues. The junction had 6 bases not matched to a gene; V was cut back by 1 base and J by 5 bases.